Listed below are T cell receptor beta chains from one sample, sequenced in a study of cytomegalovirus exposure and HLA in healthy donors. Clones were sequenced by immunoSEQ multiplex PCR, and TCRdb holds only the in-frame ones, with some missing. Of approximately 220,000 clones listed, roughly 88% are singletons. Sequencing used PBMCs. All receptors come from a boy between 2 and 10 years old in good health and CMV-seronegative. The conserved cysteine and the conserved F or W are not part of the CDR3 here. Each record gives: V gene, D gene, CDR3 protein. The D gene is left open where the match is weak.

V gene: TRBV29-1
D gene: TRBD2
CDR3 protein: SVGGGAEDTQY

V gene: TRBV2
D gene: TRBD2
CDR3 protein: ASSSYPTSGGEEETQY

V gene: TRBV4-1
D gene: TRBD1
CDR3 protein: ASSPQPPGQDIQY

V gene: TRBV28
D gene: TRBD1
CDR3 protein: ASSSRDSPYGYT

V gene: TRBV6-1
D gene: NA
CDR3 protein: ASSGSSEQY

V gene: TRBV30
D gene: TRBD1
CDR3 protein: AWSTGQKDQPQH

V gene: TRBV4-1
D gene: NA
CDR3 protein: ASSRGGEKLF

V gene: TRBV7-7
D gene: NA
CDR3 protein: ASSLNTAAEAF

V gene: TRBV21-1
D gene: NA
CDR3 protein: ASSKERQGATEAF

V gene: TRBV11-2
D gene: NA
CDR3 protein: ASSLAGYEQY

V gene: TRBV5-5
D gene: NA
CDR3 protein: ASSSRRGSDSPLH

V gene: TRBV5-6
D gene: NA
CDR3 protein: ASSLVGGGHQETQY

V gene: TRBV18
D gene: NA
CDR3 protein: ASSPLGGAQVNQPQH

V gene: TRBV6-5
D gene: TRBD1
CDR3 protein: ASSPNRDRAEKLF

V gene: TRBV19
D gene: TRBD1
CDR3 protein: ASGRQGGYGYT

V gene: TRBV6-6
D gene: TRBD2
CDR3 protein: ASSSSVAGGKYEQY

V gene: TRBV7-2
D gene: TRBD2
CDR3 protein: ASSASGRAPQF

V gene: TRBV11-2
D gene: NA
CDR3 protein: ASSQPGGGLSGYT